The next 30 T cell receptor beta chains were all read from a single sample in a study of cytomegalovirus exposure and HLA in healthy donors. PCR amplification relied on 60 Vbeta primers (plus 13 Jbeta primers). Repertoires were generated with immunoSEQ multiplex PCR, while TCRdb's copy carries only in-frame clones and drops some. The table lists roughly 190,000 clones, roughly 80% of them singletons. Material: PBMCs. These receptor sequences come from a woman between 18 and 29 years old in good health and CMV-seronegative.

V usage is TRBV28 and J usage is TRBJ2-5; 11 bases are a match to TRBD2. CDR1 and CDR2 from the germline V gene are MDHEN and SYDVKM. CDR3 length equals 16 residues. V was pared by 2 bases and J by 5 bases, with 7 bases of the junction left unmatched. Here the CDR3 reads CASSLIAGGPAETQYF. DNA of the CDR3: TGTGCCAGCAGTTTAATAGCGGGAGGGCCGGCGGAGACCCAGTACTTC.

The chain employs TRBV7-2 and TRBJ2-7; possible D gene TRBD1, 6 bases. Germline lookup yields CDR1 SGHTA and CDR2 FQGNSA. The CDR3 extends over 13 amino acids. The germline V and J ends were trimmed by 4 bases and 6 bases, with 13 bases remaining between them. CDR3 sequence reads: CASSSGQLPEQYF. The CDR3, as DNA: TGTGCCAGCAGCTCTGGACAGCTACCCGAGCAGTACTTC.

The chain is built from TRBV19 and TRBJ1-1, with D uncertain. Trimming removed 2 bases from V and 0 bases from J, with 4 bases in between. Germline V gene lookup returns CDR1 LNHDA and CDR2 SQIVND (reference sequence). The CDR3 has 13 residues. CDR3 in DNA: TGTGCCAGTAGTATAATCGTGAACACTGAAGCTTTCTTT. This sequence encodes CASSIIVNTEAFF.

V gene TRBV11-2 combines with J gene TRBJ1-2, with 9 bases fitting TRBD1. The CDR3 totals 13 residues. The V segment lost 4 bases and the J segment 7 bases; nucleotides outside the gene matches: 4. The germline CDR1 and CDR2 sequences are SGHAT and FQNNGV. DNA for the CDR3: TGTGCCAGCAGCTCTACAGGGGGCCGTGGCTACACCTTC. This translates into CASSSTGGRGYTF.

The sample holds a few counts of this clone. The V call is TRBV29-1, the J call TRBJ2-7, with TRBD1 matching 8 bases. CDR3 size: 13 residues. The junction had 5 bases not matched to a gene; V was cut back by 7 bases and J by 0 bases. Germline CDR1 and CDR2: SQVTM and ANQGSEA. CDR3 region: CSAARGPSYEQYF. For the CDR3, the DNA is TGCAGCGCCGCCAGGGGGCCCTCCTACGAGCAGTACTTC.

For this clone: Without the conserved terminal phenylalanine or tryptophan, this CDR3 likely stems from a read error. This chain links TRBV27 with TRBJ1-2; D is perhaps TRBD1 (6 bases). The ends were cut back, 2 bases at V and 8 bases at J, with 15 bases in the middle. CDR3 length: 14 amino acids. In germline, CDR1 is MNHEY, CDR2 SMNVEV (reference sequence). CDR3 in DNA: TGTGCCAGCAGTTTAGGGACAAACCCGAGGGGCTACACCCTC. As protein: CASSLGTNPRGYTL.

The rearrangement joins TRBV7-9 to TRBJ2-1; 10 positions match TRBD2. Germline V gene lookup returns CDR1 SEHNR and CDR2 FQNEAQ (reference sequence). V shed 3 bases, J shed 8 bases, and the junction held 10 bases outside the gene matches. This CDR3 has 16 residues. In DNA form, the CDR3 reads TGTGCCAGCAGCTTCAGTTGGAGCGGGAGGGGGTATGAGCAGTTCTTC. Amino acid sequence: CASSFSWSGRGYEQFF.

With respect to this clone: Compared with germline, one end of the junction differs, possibly owing to a read error. The same CDR3 can be traced to other DNA sequences in this sample. The DNA for the CDR3 is TGTGCCAGCACCCTGGACAGCCTTATCACTGAGGCTTTCTTT. It encodes CASTLDSLITEAFF. The chain uses TRBV28 and TRBJ1-1; possibly TRBD1 for D (6 bases). Germline-derived CDR1 and CDR2 are MDHEN and SYDVKM. The CDR3 totals 14 residues.

V gene TRBV6-6 combines with J gene TRBJ1-4; 7 bases match TRBD1. This CDR3 has 16 amino acids. Germline V CDR1 and CDR2: MNHNY, SVGAGI (reference sequence). Trimming removed 2 bases from V and 5 bases from J; junction bases left unmatched: 8. Here the CDR3 DNA reads TGTGCCAGCAGTTACGTTTCGGGACAGCTAAATGAAAAACTGTTTTTT. This codes for CASSYVSGQLNEKLFF.

The rearrangement uses TRBV12-1 and TRBJ1-1; the table's D call TRBD1 went unverified against the DNA. TRBV12-1 is marked as a pseudogene. The CDR3 runs 19 residues. The CDR3 sequence: CASSFTPPGTGGRDTEAFF. Written as DNA, the CDR3 is TGTGCCAGCAGCTTTACCCCACCCGGGACAGGGGGGCGGGACACTGAAGCTTTCTTT.

This chain links TRBV30 with TRBJ1-1; TRBD1 is a possible D gene (6 bases). The CDR3 extends over 10 amino acids. CDR1 GTSNPN and CDR2 SVGIG come from the germline V gene (reference sequence). Trimming stripped 3 bases from V and 8 bases from J, with 7 bases between. The CDR3 here is CAWRGAEAFF. CDR3 sequence (DNA): TGTGCCTGGAGGGGGGCGGAAGCTTTCTTT. The entire variable domain, with the rest obtained from reference TRBV30 and TRBJ1-1, is as follows: SQTIHQWPATLVQPVGSPLSLECTVEGTSNPNLYWYRQAAGRGLQLLFYSVGIGQISSEVPQNLSASRPQDRQFILSSKKLLLSDSGFYLCAWRGAEAFFGQGTRLTVV.

The V gene is TRBV29-1, the J gene TRBJ1-2, with D possibly TRBD1 on 5 matching bases. This CDR3 is built from 11 residues. The germline V and J ends were trimmed by 4 bases and 7 bases, with 10 bases remaining between them. Germline V gene sequence: CDR1 SQVTM, CDR2 ANQGSEA. The CDR3 region is CSVGHGGGYTF. DNA of the CDR3: TGCAGCGTTGGTCACGGGGGTGGCTACACCTTC.

The V call is TRBV2, the J call TRBJ2-2; TRBD2 matches 14 bases. Trimming at V came to 9 bases and at J to 3 bases, leaving 0 bases not matched to a gene. Looked up from germline, CDR1 is SNHLY and CDR2 is FYNNEI. The CDR3 is made up of 14 amino acids. The CDR3 spells CARGLAGDTGELFF. Written as DNA, the CDR3 is TGTGCCAGGGGACTAGCGGGAGACACCGGGGAGCTGTTTTTT.

The chain joins TRBV4-3 to TRBJ1-1; 9 nucleotides line up with TRBD1. The germline V gene has CDR1 LGHNA and CDR2 YSLEER. There are 15 residues in the CDR3. V dropped 1 base and J dropped 5; count of bases not matched to a gene: 5. CDR3 bases: TGCGCCAGCAGCCAAGCCGGGACAGGGCGTACTGAAGCTTTCTTT. It specifies CASSQAGTGRTEAFF.

This clone was counted once. The rearrangement links TRBV4-3 to TRBJ2-1; 9 nucleotides match TRBD2. The germline gives CDR1 LGHNA, CDR2 YSLEER. V shed 3 bases, J shed 5 bases, and the junction held 5 bases outside the gene matches. The CDR3 spans 15 residues. The CDR3, as DNA: TGCGCCAGCAGCCATGCTAGCGGGAATAACAATGAGCAGTTCTTC. Translated: CASSHASGNNNEQFF.

A remark on this clone: One junction end does not reproduce the germline sequence, and a read error may be involved. The gene calls are TRBV19 and TRBJ1-1; D perhaps matches TRBD1 (5 bases). Germline V gene data show CDR1 as LNHDA and CDR2 as SQIVND (reference sequence). The CDR3 runs to 14 residues. CDR3 sequence: CASSISAGNAEAFF. Written as DNA, the CDR3 is TGTGCCAGTAGCATCTCGGCAGGGAACGCTGAAGCTTTCTTT.

This clone was observed once. This rearrangement joins TRBV28 to TRBJ1-5; TRBD1 matches at 8 bases. Germline V gene data show CDR1 as MDHEN and CDR2 as SYDVKM. The CDR3 is 15 residues long. The ends lost 4 bases at V and 1 base at J; junction bases unmatched: 3. As DNA, the CDR3 is TGTGCCAGCAGTTCCCAGGGGGCCAGCAATCAGCCCCAGCATTTT. It encodes CASSSQGASNQPQHF.

This chain links TRBV4-3 with TRBJ2-1; no clear D gene. Trimming took off 0 bases at V and 0 bases at J, with 15 bases between the two ends. The germline CDR1 and CDR2 sequences are LGHNA and YSLEER. This CDR3 has 18 amino acids. In DNA form, the CDR3 reads TGCGCCAGCAGCCAAGATATGGTAACGGAGAGCTCCTACAATGAGCAGTTCTTC. Its protein is CASSQDMVTESSYNEQFF.

J is TRBJ2-2 and V is TRBV7-2; the D is unclear. The V gene's germline CDR1 is SGHTA and CDR2 FQGNSA. Trimming stripped 2 bases from V and 7 bases from J, with 14 bases between. The CDR3 consists of 15 residues. The CDR3 bases are TGTGCCAGCAGCTTAATAGTGTGGGCAGTCGGGGAGCTGTTTTTT. It specifies CASSLIVWAVGELFF. The whole variable domain, filled in from reference TRBV7-2 and TRBJ2-2, reads GAGVSQSPSNKVTEKGKDVELRCDPISGHTALYWYRQSLGQGLEFLIYFQGNSAPDKSGLPSDRFSAERTGGSVSTLTIQRTQQEDSAVYLCASSLIVWAVGELFFGEGSRLTVL.

The CDR3 here is CASSVRGNYGYTF. In nucleotides, the CDR3 is TGTGCCAGCAGCGTCAGGGGGAACTATGGCTACACCTTC. The J gene is TRBJ1-2, the V gene TRBV27; 7 bases align to TRBD1. Looked up from germline, CDR1 is MNHEY and CDR2 is SMNVEV (reference sequence). There are 13 residues in the CDR3. V lost 6 bases and J lost 2; bases outside the gene matches: 3.

This clone was seen only a few times. The rearrangement uses TRBV4-3 and TRBJ2-3; 8 bases fit TRBD1. Germline V CDR1 and CDR2: LGHNA, YSLEER. Unmatched junction bases numbered 4, after V lost 5 bases and J lost 3 bases. The CDR3 contains 14 residues. CDR3 DNA: TGCGCCAGCAGCACCAGGGGGCGGACAGATACGCAGTATTTT. It codes for CASSTRGRTDTQYF.

The chain has TRBV6-5 and TRBJ2-1; D is unclear. V was clipped by 10 bases and J by 1 base, with 17 bases between them. This CDR3 is 15 amino acids long. Germline-derived CDR1 and CDR2 are MNHEY and SVGAGI. CDR3 in DNA: TGTGCCACCCGACTCCAAACGGGTTCCTACAATGAGCAGTTCTTC. Protein product: CATRLQTGSYNEQFF.

The chain is built from TRBV14 and TRBJ2-5, with D uncertain. V lost 3 bases and J lost 5, with 13 bases in between. Germline V gives CDR1 SGHDN, CDR2 FVKESK. This CDR3 comprises 14 residues. CDR3 sequence: CASSQRSSYETQYF. CDR3 DNA sequence: TGTGCCAGCAGCCAGAGATCAAGTTATGAGACCCAGTACTTC.

This chain links TRBV18 with TRBJ1-2, with no clear D. The length of the CDR3 is 15 residues. Germline CDR1 KGHSH, CDR2 LQKENI. The germline V and J ends were trimmed by 0 bases and 4 bases, with 12 bases remaining between them. DNA of the CDR3: TGTGCCAGCTCACCACCGTCGGCAGGCCCCTATGGCTACACCTTC. Protein sequence: CASSPPSAGPYGYTF.

The rearrangement uses TRBV19 and TRBJ1-1; D may be TRBD1 (5 bases). V lost 3 bases, J lost 0 bases, and 5 bases lay in between. This CDR3 comprises 13 residues. The V gene's germline CDR1 is LNHDA and CDR2 SQIVND (reference sequence). The CDR3 sequence: CASSMGLNTEAFF. The DNA for the CDR3 is TGTGCCAGTAGTATGGGGCTGAACACTGAAGCTTTCTTT.

V is TRBV19 and J is TRBJ2-5; 7 bases are shared with TRBD1. The end of the DNA fits TRBJ2-7 better, so the J call may be wrong. Germline V lookup: CDR1 LNHDA, CDR2 SQIVND (reference sequence). The CDR3 sequence is 16 residues long. Here the CDR3 reads CASSLRDSSFSYEQYF. CDR3 DNA sequence: TGTGCCAGTAGTCTCCGGGACAGCTCCTTCTCCTACGAGCAGTACTTC.

The chain combines TRBV11-2 with TRBJ2-5; D is perhaps TRBD2 (5 bases). There are 14 residues in the CDR3. From germline, CDR1 is SGHAT and CDR2 FQNNGV. The V end was cut by 1 base, the J end by 5 bases, with 11 bases between. CDR3 sequence (DNA): TGTGCCAGCAGCTTAGGCAGCGGCGGGGAGACCCAGTACTTC. It yields the protein CASSLGSGGETQYF. Supplemented by reference TRBV11-2 and TRBJ2-5, the full variable domain reads EAGVAQSPRYKIIEKRQSVAFWCNPISGHATLYWYQQILGQGPKLLIQFQNNGVVDDSQLPKDRFSAERLKGVDSTLKIQPAKLEDSAVYLCASSLGSGGETQYFGPGTRLLVL.

The chain uses TRBV15 and TRBJ1-2; D gene unclear. Trimming removed 2 bases from V and 1 base from J, with 11 bases in between. This CDR3 region has 15 residues. CDR1 is LNHNV, CDR2 YYDKDF, per germline (reference sequence). The DNA for the CDR3 is TGTGCCACCAGCAGAATGAGACGGGTTAACTATGGCTACACCTTC. It translates to CATSRMRRVNYGYTF.

This chain uses TRBV11-3 with TRBJ1-1; D unclear. The CDR3 is 14 amino acids. Germline V gene data show CDR1 as SGHNT and CDR2 as YENEEA. The V and J ends lost 2 bases and 1 base respectively, with 8 bases between them. CDR3 sequence reads: CASSLSGGNTEAFF. CDR3 in DNA: TGTGCCAGCAGCTTATCCGGAGGGAACACTGAAGCTTTCTTT.

The chain carries TRBV29-1 and TRBJ2-3; TRBD1 matches 7 bases. Unmatched junction bases numbered 13, after V lost 5 bases and J lost 5 bases. Germline CDR1 reads SQVTM; CDR2 reads ANQGSEA. The CDR3 is 15 amino acids. CDR3 nucleotides: TGCAGCGTTATCTTTGGGACAGCTACCCGAGATACGCAGTATTTT. It yields the protein CSVIFGTATRDTQYF.